The 30 T cell receptor beta chains listed next were all sequenced from one sample in a study of CXCR3-negative and CXCR3-positive naive CD8 T cells. These TCRs' antigens remain unknown. The method, 5' RACE with UMI labels, was used to prepare the TRB cDNA libraries. No DNA is given; TCRdb re-called the 5' RACE reads and lists each CDR3 protein once. Here the sample table reports 100,000 or so distinct CDR3 sequences. Study results and caveats: Comparison of naive cells showed more hydrophobic TRB CDR3s in CXCR3-positive than in CXCR3-negative naive cells.

Sequenced input: naive CXCR3+ CD8+ T cells from blood. As to subset: CD45RO-CCR7+CD27+CD95- naive CD8+ T cells expressing CXCR3 (TNR3+). These receptors originate from a human donor in good health. Some clones in this sample may be carry-over from other donors' samples.

This chain joins TRBV12-3 or TRBV12-4 and TRBJ2-5; TCRdb picks TRBD2, but there is no DNA to check that call. The CDR3 sequence is 14 residues long. The CDR3 sequence is CASRGTREKETQYF.

The chain has TRBV5-4 and TRBJ2-7; TCRdb reports TRBD1, a call that lacks DNA to check it against. The CDR3 totals 14 residues. The germline gives CDR1 SGHNT, CDR2 YYREEE (reference sequence). The CDR3 sequence: CASSFEDRGYEQYF.

V gene TRBV27 combines with J gene TRBJ2-7; the TRBD1 assignment by TCRdb is unverifiable without DNA. The CDR3 is 15 residues long. The germline V gene has CDR1 MNHEY and CDR2 SMNVEV (reference sequence). This CDR3 is CASGGDSYSSYEQYF.

The chain is built from TRBV4-1 and TRBJ1-4; TCRdb outputs TRBD1, but without DNA this stays unchecked. The length of the CDR3 is 13 residues. The germline CDR1 and CDR2 sequences are MGHRA and YSYEKL. The chain's CDR3 is CASSQGSRGQLFF.

The V and J genes are TRBV28 and TRBJ1-1; the TRBD1 assignment by TCRdb is unverifiable without DNA. The V gene's germline CDR1 is MDHEN and CDR2 SYDVKM. This CDR3 comprises 13 residues. CDR3 sequence: CASSLQGNTEAFF.

This chain joins TRBV2 and TRBJ1-5; TCRdb's D call of TRBD1 is untestable without DNA. Per germline, CDR1 SNHLY and CDR2 FYNNEI. The CDR3 runs 15 residues. CDR3 in amino acids: CASSVTGELNQPQHF. The full variable domain, rest sourced from reference TRBV2 and TRBJ1-5, is EPEVTQTPSHQVTQMGQEVILRCVPISNHLYFYWYRQILGQKVEFLVSFYNNEISEKSEIFDDQFSVERPDGSNFTLKIRSTKLEDSAMYFCASSVTGELNQPQHFGDGTRLSIL.

The rearrangement links TRBV7-6 to TRBJ2-1; TCRdb designates TRBD1, a call that cannot be tested without DNA. Germline CDR1 is SGHVS and CDR2 is FNYEAQ. The CDR3 sequence is 14 residues long. This chain's CDR3 is CASNTGTANNEQFF.

The chain joins TRBV14 to TRBJ1-5. Looked up from germline, CDR1 is SGHDN and CDR2 is FVKESK. CDR3 length: 11 amino acids. CDR3: CASSQYEPQHF.

This chain uses TRBV28 with TRBJ2-5; with no DNA, the TCRdb D assignment of TRBD2 cannot be verified. This CDR3 spans 15 amino acids. CDR1 and CDR2 (germline): MDHEN, SYDVKM. The CDR3 sequence: CASYSHAGDGETQYF.

J is TRBJ2-2 and V is TRBV7-2; with no DNA, the TCRdb D assignment of TRBD1 cannot be verified. The CDR3 extends over 18 amino acids. Germline V gene data show CDR1 as SGHTA and CDR2 as FQGNSA. CDR3 region: CASSLVGSGGAVTGELFF.

The chain recombines TRBV7-8 with TRBJ2-1; TCRdb proposes TRBD2, but this gene call is untestable without DNA. Germline loops: CDR1 SGHVS, CDR2 FQNEAQ. The CDR3 consists of 15 residues. Here the CDR3 reads CASSLASGGANEQFF.

This chain links TRBV10-3 with TRBJ1-2; TCRdb's assignment of TRBD1 cannot be checked, as there is no DNA. The CDR3 consists of 15 residues. Per germline, CDR1 ENHRY and CDR2 SYGVKD. CDR3: CAISESGHRDRGYTF.

This CDR3 is CASSVHRGLYYNEQFF. The rearrangement uses TRBV6-5 and TRBJ2-1; TCRdb calls TRBD1, which cannot be checked without DNA. This CDR3 is 16 amino acids long. Per the germline V gene, CDR1 is MNHEY and CDR2 is SVGAGI.

V is TRBV7-9 and J is TRBJ2-1; the D gene TCRdb calls, TRBD1, cannot be checked with no DNA. CDR1 and CDR2 from the germline V gene are SEHNR and FQNEAQ (reference sequence). The CDR3 totals 18 residues. The CDR3: CASSQGATDRGPYNEQFF.

The chain joins TRBV12-5 to TRBJ2-7. This CDR3 region has 15 residues. Looked up from germline, CDR1 is LGHNT and CDR2 is FRNRAP. The CDR3: CASGSADRTTYEQYF.

This chain connects TRBV20-1 to TRBJ1-1; TCRdb's D call, TRBD1, is unchecked because there is no DNA. CDR1 and CDR2 from the germline V gene are DFQATT and SNEGSKA (reference sequence). This CDR3 has 15 amino acids. The CDR3 protein is CSARVVDPLPGKAFF.

The chain is built from TRBV28 and TRBJ1-5; TCRdb names TRBD1, which stays unverified in the absence of DNA. The CDR3 is 15 amino acids. In germline, CDR1 is MDHEN, CDR2 SYDVKM. The CDR3 region is CASGQGAIGNQPQHF.

V and J are TRBV7-9 and TRBJ2-7. Germline V gene sequence: CDR1 SEHNR, CDR2 FQNEAQ (reference sequence). This CDR3 region has 15 residues. The CDR3 reads CASSLAREGFDEQYF.

The J gene is TRBJ1-5, the V gene TRBV12-3 or TRBV12-4. This CDR3 region has 14 residues. The CDR3 sequence: CASGLARSNQPQHF.

The chain combines TRBV15 with TRBJ2-5; TCRdb gives TRBD2 as the D gene, but with no DNA this cannot be confirmed. Germline V gene sequence: CDR1 LNHNV, CDR2 YYDKDF (reference sequence). This CDR3 spans 18 amino acids. The CDR3 spells CATSRDKGLAGLKETQYF.

The V call is TRBV28, the J call TRBJ2-5; there is no DNA to check the TCRdb D call of TRBD2. Germline CDR1 reads MDHEN; CDR2 reads SYDVKM. The CDR3 is made up of 15 amino acids. CDR3 region: CASSLQPDRGETQYF.

The V gene is TRBV7-9, the J gene TRBJ2-7; lacking DNA, the TRBD2 call made by TCRdb goes unchecked. Germline V gene data show CDR1 as SEHNR and CDR2 as FQNEAQ (reference sequence). The CDR3 totals 16 residues. The CDR3 spells CASSLSLAGASAEQYF.

CDR3: CASSLYTGMGSYEQYF. The chain has TRBV5-1 and TRBJ2-7; TCRdb's D call, TRBD1, is unchecked because there is no DNA. The V gene's germline CDR1 is SGHRS and CDR2 YFSETQ. This CDR3 spans 16 amino acids.

V gene TRBV4-1 combines with J gene TRBJ1-5; TCRdb's D gene call, TRBD1, goes unchecked for lack of DNA. Germline assignment: CDR1 MGHRA and CDR2 YSYEKL. The CDR3 is 17 amino acids. CDR3 amino acids: CASSQGPGTGYNQPQHF.

The chain uses TRBV7-6 and TRBJ2-3; TCRdb designates TRBD2, a call that cannot be tested without DNA. Germline values: CDR1 SGHVS, CDR2 FNYEAQ. This CDR3 has 17 amino acids. The CDR3 reads CASSFLLAGGRADTQYF.

This chain connects TRBV7-3 to TRBJ2-2; TCRdb selects TRBD1, and the lack of DNA leaves this call unchecked. Germline V gene data show CDR1 as SGHTA and CDR2 as FQGTGA. The CDR3 has 17 residues. CDR3 protein: CASSDPPGQGATGELFF.

The chain links TRBV7-2 to TRBJ2-7; there is no DNA to check the TCRdb D call of TRBD1. In germline, CDR1 is SGHTA, CDR2 FQGNSA. The CDR3 totals 15 residues. CDR3 residues: CASSLLVRVRNEQYF.

The chain uses TRBV7-9 and TRBJ2-7; TCRdb picks TRBD1, but there is no DNA to check that call. This CDR3 is 14 amino acids long. The germline gives CDR1 SEHNR, CDR2 FQNEAQ (reference sequence). The CDR3 protein is CASSQGGQTYEQYF.

The chain carries TRBV27 and TRBJ2-7. The germline gives CDR1 MNHEY, CDR2 SMNVEV (reference sequence). The CDR3 runs 14 residues. The CDR3 loop reads CASSLSARYYEQYF.

This sequence joins TRBV7-9 and TRBJ2-2; TCRdb's D call, TRBD2, is unchecked because there is no DNA. The CDR3 spans 16 residues. Germline V gene lookup returns CDR1 SEHNR and CDR2 FQNEAQ (reference sequence). CDR3 region: CASSSLAGVGTGELFF.